This TCR beta chain was recovered during a study of CD8 T cells in ankylosing spondylitis. Study findings and constraints: Clones linked to the disease showed a CD8+ phenotype. They occurred at relatively low frequencies in peripheral blood. The study looked at matched synovial fluid samples from ankylosing spondylitis patients. Disease-linked clones were reported to be significantly enriched there.

Trimming took off 3 bases at V and 7 bases at J, with 12 bases between the two ends. Looked up from germline, CDR1 is SQVTM and CDR2 is ANQGSEA. The CDR3 covers 13 residues. This clonotype was seen repeatedly, ten times or more. The antigen remains unidentified. Quantitative 5'-RACE with molecular barcodes generated TCR beta libraries. TCRdb passed the 5' RACE reads through MiXCR, listing each CDR3 protein once. The data hold over 200,000 distinct CDR3 sequences, with about 10% observed a single time. The gene calls are TRBV29-1 and TRBJ2-2; D gene unclear. Source material: blood, either unsorted or a sorted T cell fraction (not recorded which). The clonotype comes from a male donor with ankylosing spondylitis or in good health (not recorded which). CDR3 DNA: TGCAGCGTTGAGGTGACCGCAGACGGGGAGCTGTTTTTT. It encodes CSVEVTADGELFF.